This TCR beta chain came from a study of blood T cell repertoires in COVID-19 (dated by TCRdb to 2019 to 2021). About the study as a whole: The collaborator samples originated in the United States, Italy and Spain and spanned the acute and convalescent phases of COVID-19. Subjects who had been exposed to COVID-19, were actively infected with it, or had recovered from it provided the deeply sampled blood TCRbeta repertoires that made up the dataset. A de-identified subject ID, COVID-19 status, age in years and sex were almost always included in the sample metadata. Samples were obtained from the ongoing ImmuneRACE study (first 160 participants) and from about 1,300 subjects provided by 6 global collaborators. The repertoires were made available in a free public database intended to serve as a resource for research on the immune response to SARS-CoV-2. Where HLA class I and class II types were available, the types were taken from metadata supplied by the sample provider, not from assay-based typing. The prospective study material was composed of cDNA or gDNA derived from T cells, B-cell-depleted T cells, or PBMCs. Here is what the overall study found, with its caveats: Clinical and demographic metadata were provided uncurated, with the amount varying by source and participant.

With respect to this clone: The clone's antigen remains unknown. No much larger clone is present one base from it, and per-base qualities are unavailable.

TCRbeta CDR3 regions were amplified from genomic DNA by means of the immunoSEQ Assay, a bias-controlled multiplex PCR. The authors' pipeline ran thus. Within the assay, amplification of reference gene primers was used to estimate how many nucleated cells each sample contained. To quantify the absolute abundance of each unique TCRbeta CDR3 rearrangement, sequence reads were collapsed and filtered. For each sample, productive Simpson clonality was calculated as the square root of Simpson's diversity index over productive rearrangements. TCRdb mirrors the immuneACCESS table, restricted to in-frame sequences. Some clones are absent from its copies; in checked studies, under half trace to an unresolved V gene, and the reason for the others is unknown. V and J calls plus clone size are reproduced from that table; the DNA served to infer D and trimming. This sample gives roughly 390,000 clones in total; 75% to 90% of them show up just once. Approximately 3.6% of the sample belongs to the ten largest clones.

Whole blood was collected in K2EDTA tubes by collaborating institutions according to the institutions' own protocols. For TCRbeta analysis, collaborators shipped samples as frozen whole blood, isolated PBMCs, or DNA extracted from either of those sample types. The CDR3, cysteine through phenylalanine, is 13 amino acids long. The CDR3 DNA has 39 bases and is translated from base 1. Reading the germline V gene gives CDR1 SGHRS and CDR2 YFSETQ. For this chain, trimming is 4 bases at the V end and 8 bases at the J end, and the number of junction bases without a gene match is 6. The source is a woman under 30 with acute or convalescent COVID-19. The chain is assembled from TRBV5-1 and TRBJ1-2; 9 central nucleotides agree with TRBD1. Input material: peripheral blood. CDR3 sequence: CASSPRDRDGYTF. In nucleotide form, the sequence is TGCGCCAGCAGCCCCCGGGACAGGGACGGCTACACCTTC.